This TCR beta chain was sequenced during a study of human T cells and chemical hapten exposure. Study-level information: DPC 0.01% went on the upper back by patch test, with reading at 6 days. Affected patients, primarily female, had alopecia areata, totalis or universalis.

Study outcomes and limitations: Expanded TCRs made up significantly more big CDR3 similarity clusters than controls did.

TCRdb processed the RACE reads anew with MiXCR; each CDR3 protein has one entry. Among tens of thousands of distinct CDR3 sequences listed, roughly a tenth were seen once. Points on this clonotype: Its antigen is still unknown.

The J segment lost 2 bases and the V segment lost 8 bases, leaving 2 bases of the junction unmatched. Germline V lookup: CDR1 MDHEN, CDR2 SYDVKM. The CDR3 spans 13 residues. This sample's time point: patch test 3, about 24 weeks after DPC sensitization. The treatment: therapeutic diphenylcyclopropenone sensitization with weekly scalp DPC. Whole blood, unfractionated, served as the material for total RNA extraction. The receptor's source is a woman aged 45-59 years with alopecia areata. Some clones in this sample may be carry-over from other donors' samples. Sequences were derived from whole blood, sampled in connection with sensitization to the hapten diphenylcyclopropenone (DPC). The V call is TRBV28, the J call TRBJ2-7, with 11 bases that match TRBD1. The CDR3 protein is CASWTGGAYEQYF. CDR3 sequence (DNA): TGTGCCAGCTGGACAGGGGGCGCCTACGAGCAGTACTTC.